The present T cell receptor (beta chain) was sequenced within a study of blood T cell repertoires in COVID-19. Study-level information: The samples span acute and convalescent COVID-19 from the United States, Italy and Spain. The analysed material was cDNA or gDNA that came from T cells, B-cell-depleted T cells, or PBMCs.

V shed 5 bases and J 4 bases; nucleotides not matched to a gene: 4. The CDR3 length is 13 residues. The germline CDR1 and CDR2 sequences are LNHDA and SQIVND (reference sequence). Authors' data handling: Reference gene primer amplification gave nucleated cell count estimates. Only in-frame clones appear in the TCRdb table, and some are missing; sequencing was by immunoSEQ multiplex PCR. V and J calls plus clone size are reproduced from that table; the DNA served to infer D and trimming. The sample has about 190,000 clones; about nine tenths are singletons. The TCR originated in a man between 35 and 55 years old with acute or convalescent COVID-19. Sequences were obtained from peripheral blood. The rearrangement uses TRBV19 and TRBJ1-1, with 7 bases matching TRBD1. CDR3 residues: CASSRGGGTEAFF. The DNA for the CDR3 is TGTGCCAGTAGTCGAGGGGGCGGCACTGAAGCTTTCTTT.